This T cell receptor (beta chain) was captured in a study of blood T cells in healthy people across ages. From germline, CDR1 is SGHDN and CDR2 FVKESK. This CDR3 has 14 residues. Each donor gave roughly 10 milliliters of peripheral blood. Each sample yielded at least 5.5 micrograms of PBMC total RNA. Combining a sample-barcoded 5' primer with a J-beta primer mix, a second PCR ran for roughly 6 to 12 cycles. TCRdb reanalysed the 5' RACE reads using MiXCR and keeps one entry per CDR3 protein. Here the sample spans approximately 1,000,000 distinct CDR3 sequences, around 45% being singletons. The TCR was taken from a woman aged 55-70 years in good health. The V call is TRBV14, the J call TRBJ2-7; D remains unclear. The end of the DNA aligns better with TRBJ2-5, so the J call may be wrong. The sample consisted of blood. The CDR3 DNA follows: TGTGCCAGCAGCCAAGTTGGCACACTGGAGACCCAGTACTTC. It translates to CASSQVGTLETQYF.